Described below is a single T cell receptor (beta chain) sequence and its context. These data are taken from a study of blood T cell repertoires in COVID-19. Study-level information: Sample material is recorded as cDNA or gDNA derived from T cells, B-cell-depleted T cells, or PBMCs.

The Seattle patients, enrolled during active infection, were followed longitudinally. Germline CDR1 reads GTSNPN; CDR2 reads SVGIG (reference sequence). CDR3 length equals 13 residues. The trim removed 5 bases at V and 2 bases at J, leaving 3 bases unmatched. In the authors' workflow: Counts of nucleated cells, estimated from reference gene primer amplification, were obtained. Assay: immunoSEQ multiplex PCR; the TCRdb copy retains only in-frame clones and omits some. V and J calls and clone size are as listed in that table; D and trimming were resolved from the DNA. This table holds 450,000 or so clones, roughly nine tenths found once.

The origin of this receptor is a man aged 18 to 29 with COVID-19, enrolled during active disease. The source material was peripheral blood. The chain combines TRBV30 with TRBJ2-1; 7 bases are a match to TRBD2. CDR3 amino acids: CAWSSGTYNEQFF. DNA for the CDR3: TGTGCCTGGTCTAGCGGTACCTACAATGAGCAGTTCTTC.